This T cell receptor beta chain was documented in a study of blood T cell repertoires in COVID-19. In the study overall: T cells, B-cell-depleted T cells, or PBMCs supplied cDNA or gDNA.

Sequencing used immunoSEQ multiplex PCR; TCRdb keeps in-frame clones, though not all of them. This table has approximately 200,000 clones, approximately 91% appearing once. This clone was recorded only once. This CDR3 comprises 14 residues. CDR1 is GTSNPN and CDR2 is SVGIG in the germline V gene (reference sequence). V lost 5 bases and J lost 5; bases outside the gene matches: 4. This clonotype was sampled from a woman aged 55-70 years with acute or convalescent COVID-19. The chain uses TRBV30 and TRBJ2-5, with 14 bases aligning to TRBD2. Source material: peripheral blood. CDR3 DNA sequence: TGTGCCTGGCGACTAGCGGGAGGGGGCGAGACCCAGTACTTC. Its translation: CAWRLAGGGETQYF. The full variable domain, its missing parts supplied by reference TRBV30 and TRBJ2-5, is SQTIHQWPATLVQPVGSPLSLECTVEGTSNPNLYWYRQAAGRGLQLLFYSVGIGQISSEVPQNLSASRPQDRQFILSSKKLLLSDSGFYLCAWRLAGGGETQYFGPGTRLLVL.